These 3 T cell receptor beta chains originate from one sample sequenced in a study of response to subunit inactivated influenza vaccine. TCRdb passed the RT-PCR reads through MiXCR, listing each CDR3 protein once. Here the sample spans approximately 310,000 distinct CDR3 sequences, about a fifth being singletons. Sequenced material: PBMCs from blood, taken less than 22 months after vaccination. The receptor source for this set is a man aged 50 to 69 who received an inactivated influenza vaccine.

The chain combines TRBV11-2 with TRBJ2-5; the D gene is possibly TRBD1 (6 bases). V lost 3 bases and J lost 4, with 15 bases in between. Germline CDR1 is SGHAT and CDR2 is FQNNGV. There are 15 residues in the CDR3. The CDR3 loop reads CASSLVGALAETQYF. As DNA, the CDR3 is TGTGCCAGCAGCTTGGTGGGGGCGTTGGCAGAGACCCAGTACTTC. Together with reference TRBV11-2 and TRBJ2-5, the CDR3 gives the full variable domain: EAGVAQSPRYKIIEKRQSVAFWCNPISGHATLYWYQQILGQGPKLLIQFQNNGVVDDSQLPKDRFSAERLKGVDSTLKIQPAKLEDSAVYLCASSLVGALAETQYFGPGTRLLVL.

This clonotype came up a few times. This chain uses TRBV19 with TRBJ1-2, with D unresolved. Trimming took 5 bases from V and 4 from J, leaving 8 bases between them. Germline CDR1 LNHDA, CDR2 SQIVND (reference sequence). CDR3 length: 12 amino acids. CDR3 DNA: TGTGCCAGTAGTGTCGCATTCTATGGCTACACCTTC. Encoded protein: CASSVAFYGYTF.

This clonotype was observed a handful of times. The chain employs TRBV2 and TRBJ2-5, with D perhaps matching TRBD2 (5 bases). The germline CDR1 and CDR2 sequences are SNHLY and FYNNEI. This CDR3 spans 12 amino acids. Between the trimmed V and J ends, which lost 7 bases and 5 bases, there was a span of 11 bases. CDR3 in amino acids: CASKAGGETQYF. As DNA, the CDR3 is TGTGCCAGCAAAGCCGGCGGGGAGACCCAGTACTTC.